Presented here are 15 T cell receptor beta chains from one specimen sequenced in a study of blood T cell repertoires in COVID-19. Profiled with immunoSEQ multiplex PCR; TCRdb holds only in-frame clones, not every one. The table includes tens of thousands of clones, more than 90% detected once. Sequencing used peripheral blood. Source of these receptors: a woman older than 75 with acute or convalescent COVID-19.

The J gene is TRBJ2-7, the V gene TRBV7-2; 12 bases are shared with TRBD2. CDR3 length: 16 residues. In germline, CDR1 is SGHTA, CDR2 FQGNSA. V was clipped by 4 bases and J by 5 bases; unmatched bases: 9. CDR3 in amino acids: CASSSRLAGVRNEQYF. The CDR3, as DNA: TGTGCCAGCAGCTCCCGACTAGCGGGAGTTAGGAACGAGCAGTACTTC.

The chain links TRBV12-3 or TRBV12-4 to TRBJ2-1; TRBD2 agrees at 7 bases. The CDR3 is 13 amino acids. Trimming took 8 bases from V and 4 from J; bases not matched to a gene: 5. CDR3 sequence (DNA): TGTGCCAGCTGGGCTAGCGGATACAATGAGCAGTTCTTC. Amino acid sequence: CASWASGYNEQFF.

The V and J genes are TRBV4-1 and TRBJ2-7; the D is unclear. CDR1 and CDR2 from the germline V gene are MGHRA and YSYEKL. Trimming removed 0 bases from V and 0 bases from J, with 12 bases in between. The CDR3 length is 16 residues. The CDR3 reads CASSQDPHPGSYEQYF. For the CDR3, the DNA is TGCGCCAGCAGCCAAGATCCTCATCCGGGCTCCTACGAGCAGTACTTC.

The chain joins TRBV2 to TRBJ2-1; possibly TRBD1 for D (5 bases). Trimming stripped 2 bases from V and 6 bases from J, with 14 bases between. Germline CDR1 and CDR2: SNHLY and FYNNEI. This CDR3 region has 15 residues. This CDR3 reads CASSETGATSNEQFF. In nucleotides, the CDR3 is TGTGCCAGCAGTGAAACTGGGGCTACGAGCAATGAGCAGTTCTTC.

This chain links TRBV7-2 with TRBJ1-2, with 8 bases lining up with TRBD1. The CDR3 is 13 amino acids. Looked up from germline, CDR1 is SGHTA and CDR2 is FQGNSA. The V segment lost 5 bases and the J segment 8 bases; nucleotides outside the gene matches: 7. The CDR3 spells CASSPWTGWGYTF. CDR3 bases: TGTGCCAGCAGCCCGTGGACAGGGTGGGGCTACACCTTC.

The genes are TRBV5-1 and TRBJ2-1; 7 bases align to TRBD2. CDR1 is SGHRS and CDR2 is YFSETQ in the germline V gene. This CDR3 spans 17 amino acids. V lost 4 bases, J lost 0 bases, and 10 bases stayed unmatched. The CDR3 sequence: CASSPRTSVSSYNEQFF. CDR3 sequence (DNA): TGCGCCAGCAGCCCCCGGACTAGTGTGTCCTCCTACAATGAGCAGTTCTTC.

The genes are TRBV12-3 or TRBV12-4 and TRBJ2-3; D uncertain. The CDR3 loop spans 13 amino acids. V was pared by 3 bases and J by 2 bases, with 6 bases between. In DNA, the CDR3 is TGTGCCAGCAGTTTGAGCATCACAGATACGCAGTATTTT. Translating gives CASSLSITDTQYF.

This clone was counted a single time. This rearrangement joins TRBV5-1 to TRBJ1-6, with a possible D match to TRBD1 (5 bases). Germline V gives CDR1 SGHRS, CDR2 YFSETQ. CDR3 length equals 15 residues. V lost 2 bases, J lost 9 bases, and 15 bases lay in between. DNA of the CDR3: TGCGCCAGCAGCTTAAGAGGCCAGGGTGGTTCACCCCTCCACTTT. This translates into CASSLRGQGGSPLHF.

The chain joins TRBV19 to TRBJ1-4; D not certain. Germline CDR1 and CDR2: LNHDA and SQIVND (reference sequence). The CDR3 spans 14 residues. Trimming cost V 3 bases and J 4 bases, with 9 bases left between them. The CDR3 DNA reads TGTGCCAGTAGTATTCCTCCCGGTAATGAAAAACTGTTTTTT. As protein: CASSIPPGNEKLFF.

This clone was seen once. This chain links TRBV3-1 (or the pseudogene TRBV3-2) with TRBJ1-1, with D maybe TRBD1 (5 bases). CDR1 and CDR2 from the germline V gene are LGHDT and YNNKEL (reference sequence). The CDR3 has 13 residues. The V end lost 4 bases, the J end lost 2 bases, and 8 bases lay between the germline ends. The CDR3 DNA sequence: TGTGCCAGCAGCCGGGGCCTCAACACTGAAGCTTTCTTT. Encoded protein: CASSRGLNTEAFF.

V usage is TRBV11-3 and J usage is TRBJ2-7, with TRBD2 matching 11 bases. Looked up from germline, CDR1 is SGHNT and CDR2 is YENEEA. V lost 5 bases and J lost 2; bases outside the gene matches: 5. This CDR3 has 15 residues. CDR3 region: CASSGGTSGTYEQYF. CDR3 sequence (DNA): TGTGCCAGCAGCGGCGGGACTAGCGGTACCTACGAGCAGTACTTC.

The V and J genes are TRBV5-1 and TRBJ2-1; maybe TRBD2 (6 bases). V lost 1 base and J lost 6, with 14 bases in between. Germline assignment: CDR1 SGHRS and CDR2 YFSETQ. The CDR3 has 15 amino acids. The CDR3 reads CASSLTTTRANEQFF. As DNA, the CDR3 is TGCGCCAGCAGCTTGACGACGACTAGGGCCAATGAGCAGTTCTTC.

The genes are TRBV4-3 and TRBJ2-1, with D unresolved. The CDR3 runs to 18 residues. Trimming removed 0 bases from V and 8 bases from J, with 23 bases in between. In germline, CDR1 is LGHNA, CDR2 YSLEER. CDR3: CASSQDPYSPPRPHEQFF. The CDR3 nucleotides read TGCGCCAGCAGCCAAGATCCTTACAGTCCACCCCGGCCCCATGAGCAGTTCTTC.

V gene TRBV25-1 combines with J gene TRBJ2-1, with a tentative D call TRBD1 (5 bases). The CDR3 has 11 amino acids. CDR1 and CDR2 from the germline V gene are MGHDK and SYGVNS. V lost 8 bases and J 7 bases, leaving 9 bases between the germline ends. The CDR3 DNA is TGTGCCAGCGGGGCGCTGAATGAGCAGTTCTTC. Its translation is CASGALNEQFF.

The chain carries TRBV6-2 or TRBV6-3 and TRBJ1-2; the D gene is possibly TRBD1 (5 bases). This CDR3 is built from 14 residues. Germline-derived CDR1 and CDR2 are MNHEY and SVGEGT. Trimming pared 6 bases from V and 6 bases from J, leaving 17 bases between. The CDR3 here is CASSRQNPRDGYTF. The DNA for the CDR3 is TGTGCCAGCAGCCGACAGAACCCGCGAGATGGCTACACCTTC.